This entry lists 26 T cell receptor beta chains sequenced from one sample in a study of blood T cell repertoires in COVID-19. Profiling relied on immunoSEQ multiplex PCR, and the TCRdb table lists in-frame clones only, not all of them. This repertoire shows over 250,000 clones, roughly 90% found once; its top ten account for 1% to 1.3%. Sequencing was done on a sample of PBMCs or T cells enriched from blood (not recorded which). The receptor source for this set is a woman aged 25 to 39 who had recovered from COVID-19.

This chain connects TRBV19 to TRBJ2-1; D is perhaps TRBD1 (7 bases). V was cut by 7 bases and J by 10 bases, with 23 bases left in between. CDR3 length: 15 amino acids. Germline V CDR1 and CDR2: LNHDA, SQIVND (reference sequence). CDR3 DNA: TGTGCCAGTACCATTGCCGAGGAGGGGGCCCTAGAGCAGTTCTTC. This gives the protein CASTIAEEGALEQFF. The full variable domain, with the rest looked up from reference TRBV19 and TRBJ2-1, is DGGITQSPKYLFRKEGQNVTLSCEQNLNHDAMYWYRQDPGQGLRLIYYSQIVNDFQKGDIAEGYSVSREKKESFPLTVTSAQKNPTAFYLCASTIAEEGALEQFFGPGTRLTVL.

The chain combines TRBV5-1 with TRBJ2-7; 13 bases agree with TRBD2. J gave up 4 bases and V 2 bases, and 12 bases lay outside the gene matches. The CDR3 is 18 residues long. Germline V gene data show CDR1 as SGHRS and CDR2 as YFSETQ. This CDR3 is CASSFGLRLAGGQYEQYF. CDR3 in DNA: TGCGCCAGCAGCTTTGGGTTAAGACTAGCGGGAGGCCAGTACGAGCAGTACTTC.

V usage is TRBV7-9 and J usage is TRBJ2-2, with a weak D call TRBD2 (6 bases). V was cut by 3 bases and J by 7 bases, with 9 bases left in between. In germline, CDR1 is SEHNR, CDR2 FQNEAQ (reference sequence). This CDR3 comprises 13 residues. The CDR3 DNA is TGTGCCAGCAGCTTTAGCGGTGGCGGGGAGCTGTTTTTT. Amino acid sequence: CASSFSGGGELFF.

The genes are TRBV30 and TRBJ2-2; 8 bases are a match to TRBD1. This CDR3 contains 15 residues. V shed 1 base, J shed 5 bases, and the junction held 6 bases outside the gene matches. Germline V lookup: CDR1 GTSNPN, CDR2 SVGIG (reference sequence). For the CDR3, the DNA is TGTGCCTGGAGTGATGGACAGGGTATGACCGGGGAGCTGTTTTTT. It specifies CAWSDGQGMTGELFF.

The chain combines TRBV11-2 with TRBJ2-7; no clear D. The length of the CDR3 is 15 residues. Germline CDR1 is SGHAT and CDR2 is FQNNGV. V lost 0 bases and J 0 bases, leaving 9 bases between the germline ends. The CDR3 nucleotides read TGTGCCAGCAGCTTAGATCCGGGTGGCTCCTACGAGCAGTACTTC. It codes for CASSLDPGGSYEQYF.

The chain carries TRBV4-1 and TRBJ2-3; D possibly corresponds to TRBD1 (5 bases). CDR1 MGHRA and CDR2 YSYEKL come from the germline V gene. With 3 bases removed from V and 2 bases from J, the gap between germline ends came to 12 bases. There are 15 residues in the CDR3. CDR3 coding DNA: TGCGCCAGCAGCCAGTTGGGGCTCAACACAGATACGCAGTATTTT. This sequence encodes CASSQLGLNTDTQYF.

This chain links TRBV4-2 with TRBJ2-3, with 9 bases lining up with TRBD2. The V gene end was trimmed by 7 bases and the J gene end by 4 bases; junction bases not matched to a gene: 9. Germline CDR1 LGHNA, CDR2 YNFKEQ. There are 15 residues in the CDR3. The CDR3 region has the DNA TGTGCCAGCACCCGAGATAGCGGGAGCGCAGATACGCAGTATTTT. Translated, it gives CASTRDSGSADTQYF.

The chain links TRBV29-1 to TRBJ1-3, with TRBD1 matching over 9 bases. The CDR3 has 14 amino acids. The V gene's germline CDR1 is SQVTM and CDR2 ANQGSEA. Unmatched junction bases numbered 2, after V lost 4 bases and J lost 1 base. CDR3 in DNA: TGCAGCGTTGGACAGGGGGTTTCTGGAAACACCATATATTTT. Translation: CSVGQGVSGNTIYF.

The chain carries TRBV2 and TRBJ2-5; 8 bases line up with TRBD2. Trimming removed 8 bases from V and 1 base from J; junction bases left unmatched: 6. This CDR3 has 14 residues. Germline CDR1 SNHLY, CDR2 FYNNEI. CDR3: CASDPGGGQETQYF. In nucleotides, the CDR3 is TGTGCCAGCGACCCGGGGGGGGGCCAAGAGACCCAGTACTTC.

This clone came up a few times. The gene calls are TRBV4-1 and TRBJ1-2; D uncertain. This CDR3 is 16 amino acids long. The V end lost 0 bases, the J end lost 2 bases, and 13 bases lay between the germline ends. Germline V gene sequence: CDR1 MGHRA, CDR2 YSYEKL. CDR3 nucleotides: TGCGCCAGCAGCCAAGACCGGGCGCGGGAAAACTATGGCTACACCTTC. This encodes CASSQDRARENYGYTF.

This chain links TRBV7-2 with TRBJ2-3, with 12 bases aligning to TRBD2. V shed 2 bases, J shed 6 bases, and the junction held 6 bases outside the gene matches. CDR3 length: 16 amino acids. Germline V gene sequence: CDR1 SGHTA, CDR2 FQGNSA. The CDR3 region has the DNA TGTGCCAGCAGCTTATGGGCTAGCGGGAGGGAGGATACGCAGTATTTT. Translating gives CASSLWASGREDTQYF. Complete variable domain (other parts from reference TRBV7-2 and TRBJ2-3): GAGVSQSPSNKVTEKGKDVELRCDPISGHTALYWYRQSLGQGLEFLIYFQGNSAPDKSGLPSDRFSAERTGGSVSTLTIQRTQQEDSAVYLCASSLWASGREDTQYFGPGTRLTVL.

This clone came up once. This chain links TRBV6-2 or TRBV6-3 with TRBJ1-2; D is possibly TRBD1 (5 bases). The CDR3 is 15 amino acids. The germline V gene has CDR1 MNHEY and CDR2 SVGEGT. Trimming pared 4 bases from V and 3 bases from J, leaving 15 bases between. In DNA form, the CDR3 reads TGTGCCAGCAGTTCCTCTGGGGCCAGGTACTATGGCTACACCTTC. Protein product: CASSSSGARYYGYTF.

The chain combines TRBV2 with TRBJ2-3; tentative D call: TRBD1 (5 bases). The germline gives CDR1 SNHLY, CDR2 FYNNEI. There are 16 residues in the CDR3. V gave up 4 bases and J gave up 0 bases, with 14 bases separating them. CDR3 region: CASSGHQGLSTDTQYF. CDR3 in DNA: TGTGCCAGCAGTGGACACCAGGGATTGAGCACAGATACGCAGTATTTT.

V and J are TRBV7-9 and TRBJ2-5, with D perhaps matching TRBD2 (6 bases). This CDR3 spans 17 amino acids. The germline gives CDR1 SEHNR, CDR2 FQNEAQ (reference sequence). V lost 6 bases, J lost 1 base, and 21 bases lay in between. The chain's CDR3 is CASSPSPGVLSQETQYF. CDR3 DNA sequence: TGTGCCAGCAGTCCTAGCCCGGGGGTCCTGTCCCAAGAGACCCAGTACTTC.

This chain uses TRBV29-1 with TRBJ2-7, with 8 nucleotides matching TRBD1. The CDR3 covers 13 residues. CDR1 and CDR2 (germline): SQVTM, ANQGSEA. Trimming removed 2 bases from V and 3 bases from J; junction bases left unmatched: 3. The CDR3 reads CSVEIRGLYEQYF. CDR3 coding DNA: TGCAGCGTTGAAATCAGGGGGCTCTACGAGCAGTACTTC.

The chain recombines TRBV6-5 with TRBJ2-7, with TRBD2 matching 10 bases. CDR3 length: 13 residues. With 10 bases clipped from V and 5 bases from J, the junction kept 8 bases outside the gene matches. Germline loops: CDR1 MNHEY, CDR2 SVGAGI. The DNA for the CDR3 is TGTGCCATACATAGCGGGAGGCCCAACGAGCAGTACTTC. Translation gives CAIHSGRPNEQYF.

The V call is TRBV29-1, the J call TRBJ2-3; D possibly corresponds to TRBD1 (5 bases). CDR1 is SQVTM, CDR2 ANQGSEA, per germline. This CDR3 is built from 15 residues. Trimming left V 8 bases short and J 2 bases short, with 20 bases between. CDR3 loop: CSMYAGPSHTDTQYF. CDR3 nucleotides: TGCAGCATGTATGCAGGGCCTTCCCACACAGATACGCAGTATTTT.

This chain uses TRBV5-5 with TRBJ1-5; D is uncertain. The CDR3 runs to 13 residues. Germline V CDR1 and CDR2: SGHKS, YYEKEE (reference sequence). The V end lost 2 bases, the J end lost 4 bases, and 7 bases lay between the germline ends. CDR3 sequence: CASSFTGNQPQHF. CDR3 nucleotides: TGTGCCAGCAGCTTTACCGGGAATCAGCCCCAGCATTTT.

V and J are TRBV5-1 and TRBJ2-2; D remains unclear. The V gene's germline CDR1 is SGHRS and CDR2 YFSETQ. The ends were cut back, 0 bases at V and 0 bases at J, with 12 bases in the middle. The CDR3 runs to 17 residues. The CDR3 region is CASSLATKVANTGELFF. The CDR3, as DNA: TGCGCCAGCAGCTTGGCCACAAAAGTCGCGAACACCGGGGAGCTGTTTTTT.

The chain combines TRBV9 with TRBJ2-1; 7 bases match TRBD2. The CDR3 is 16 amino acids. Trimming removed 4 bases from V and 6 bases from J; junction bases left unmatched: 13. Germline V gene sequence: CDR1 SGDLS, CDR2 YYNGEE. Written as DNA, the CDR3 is TGTGCCAGCAGCCCCACCTACGCGGGAGATGGCAATGAGCAGTTCTTC. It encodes CASSPTYAGDGNEQFF. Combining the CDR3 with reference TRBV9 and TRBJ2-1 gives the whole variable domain DSGVTQTPKHLITATGQRVTLRCSPRSGDLSVYWYQQSLDQGLQFLIQYYNGEERAKGNILERFSAQQFPDLHSELNLSSLELGDSALYFCASSPTYAGDGNEQFFGPGTRLTVL.

This CDR3 reads CAWSLGRNTDTQYF. CDR3 bases: TGTGCCTGGAGTTTGGGCAGGAACACAGATACGCAGTATTTT. The V gene is TRBV30, the J gene TRBJ2-3, with unresolved D. The CDR3 length is 14 residues. Per the germline V gene, CDR1 is GTSNPN and CDR2 is SVGIG (reference sequence). V was cut by 2 bases and J by 2 bases, with 11 bases left in between.

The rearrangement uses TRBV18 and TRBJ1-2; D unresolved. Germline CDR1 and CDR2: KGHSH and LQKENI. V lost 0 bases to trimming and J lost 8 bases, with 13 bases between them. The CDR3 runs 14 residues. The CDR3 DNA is TGTGCCAGCTCACCACCGTCACAGCCCGAGGGCTACACCTTC. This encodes CASSPPSQPEGYTF. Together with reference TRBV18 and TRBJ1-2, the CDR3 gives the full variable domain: NAGVMQNPRHLVRRRGQEARLRCSPMKGHSHVYWYRQLPEEGLKFMVYLQKENIIDESGMPKERFSAEFPKEGPSILRIQQVVRGDSAAYFCASSPPSQPEGYTFGSGTRLTVV.

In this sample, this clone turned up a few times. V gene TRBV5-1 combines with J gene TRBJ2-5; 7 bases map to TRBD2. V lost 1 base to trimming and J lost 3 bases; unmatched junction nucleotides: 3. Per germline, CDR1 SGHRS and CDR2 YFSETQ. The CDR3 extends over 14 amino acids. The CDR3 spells CASSLTSAKETQYF. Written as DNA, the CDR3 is TGCGCCAGCAGCTTGACTAGCGCCAAAGAGACCCAGTACTTC.

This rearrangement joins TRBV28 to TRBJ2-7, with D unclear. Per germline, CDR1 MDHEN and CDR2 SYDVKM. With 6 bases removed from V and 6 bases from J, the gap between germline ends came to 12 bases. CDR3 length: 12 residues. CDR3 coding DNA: TGTGCCAGCAGCTCAGGTCCTACCGAGCAGTACTTC. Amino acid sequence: CASSSGPTEQYF. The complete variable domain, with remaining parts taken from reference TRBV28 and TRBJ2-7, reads DVKVTQSSRYLVKRTGEKVFLECVQDMDHENMFWYRQDPGLGLRLIYFSYDVKMKEKGDIPEGYSVSREKKERFSLILESASTNQTSMYLCASSSGPTEQYFGPGTRLTVT.

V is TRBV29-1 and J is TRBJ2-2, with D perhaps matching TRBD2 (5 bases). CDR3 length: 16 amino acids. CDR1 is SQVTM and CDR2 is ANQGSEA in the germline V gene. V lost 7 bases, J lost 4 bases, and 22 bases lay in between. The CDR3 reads CSARRPSRSLTGELFF. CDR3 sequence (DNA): TGCAGCGCACGCCGGCCTAGCCGCTCTCTCACCGGGGAGCTGTTTTTT.

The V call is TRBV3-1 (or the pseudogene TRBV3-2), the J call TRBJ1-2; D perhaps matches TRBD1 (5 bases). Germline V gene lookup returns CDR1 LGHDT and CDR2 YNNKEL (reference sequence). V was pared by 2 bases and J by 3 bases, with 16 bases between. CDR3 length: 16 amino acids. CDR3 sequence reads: CASSQFPLAGDYGYTF. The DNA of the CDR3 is TGTGCCAGCAGCCAATTCCCCCTCGCGGGGGACTATGGCTACACCTTC.